The sequence of this T cell receptor beta chain was determined in a study of blood T cell repertoires in COVID-19. Study context: The United States, Italy and Spain provided the acute and convalescent COVID-19 samples. PBMCs, B-cell-depleted T cells, or T cells were the source of the cDNA or gDNA that made up the material.

Methods used by the authors: Amplification from reference gene primers served as the basis for estimated nucleated cell counts. The data were produced by immunoSEQ multiplex PCR, yet TCRdb's version contains in-frame clones alone and is incomplete. V, J and clone size are taken as reported in that table, and D and trimming were inferred from the DNA itself. The sample carries 93,000 or so clones, roughly 84% recorded once. Trimming removed 5 bases from V and 4 bases from J; junction bases left unmatched: 10. The CDR3 has 16 residues. Germline V gene lookup returns CDR1 MNHEY and CDR2 SMNVEV (reference sequence).

The sequence derives from a human donor in a cohort sampled during active or convalescent COVID-19. Sequencing used peripheral blood. The chain couples TRBV27 to TRBJ2-2; the match to TRBD2 covers 7 bases. The CDR3 protein is CASSLPGGFRTGELFF. CDR3 nucleotides: TGTGCCAGCAGTCTCCCCGGGGGGTTCCGCACCGGGGAGCTGTTTTTT.